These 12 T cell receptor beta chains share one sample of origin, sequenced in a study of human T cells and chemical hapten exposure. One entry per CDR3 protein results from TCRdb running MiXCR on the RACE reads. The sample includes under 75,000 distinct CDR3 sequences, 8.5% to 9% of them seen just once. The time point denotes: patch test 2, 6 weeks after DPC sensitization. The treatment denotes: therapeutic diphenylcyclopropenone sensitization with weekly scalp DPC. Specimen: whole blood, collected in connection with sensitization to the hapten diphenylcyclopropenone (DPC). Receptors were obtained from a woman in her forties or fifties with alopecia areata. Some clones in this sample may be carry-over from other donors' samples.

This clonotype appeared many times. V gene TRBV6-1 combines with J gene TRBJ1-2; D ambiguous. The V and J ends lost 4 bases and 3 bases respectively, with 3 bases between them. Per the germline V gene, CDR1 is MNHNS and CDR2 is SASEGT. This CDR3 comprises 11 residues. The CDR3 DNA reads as TGTGCCAGCAGTGGACACTATGGCTACACCTTC. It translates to CASSGHYGYTF.

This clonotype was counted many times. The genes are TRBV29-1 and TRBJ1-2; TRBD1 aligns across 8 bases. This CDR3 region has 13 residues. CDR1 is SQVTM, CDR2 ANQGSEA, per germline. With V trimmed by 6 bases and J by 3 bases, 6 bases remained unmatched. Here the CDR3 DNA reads TGCAGCGTGGCAGGGGGCCAGGACTATGGCTACACCTTC. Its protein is CSVAGGQDYGYTF. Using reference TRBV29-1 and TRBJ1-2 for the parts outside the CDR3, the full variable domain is SAVISQKPSRDICQRGTSLTIQCQVDSQVTMMFWYRQQPGQSLTLIATANQGSEATYESGFVIDKFPISRPNLTFSTLTVSNMSPEDSSIYLCSVAGGQDYGYTFGSGTRLTVV.

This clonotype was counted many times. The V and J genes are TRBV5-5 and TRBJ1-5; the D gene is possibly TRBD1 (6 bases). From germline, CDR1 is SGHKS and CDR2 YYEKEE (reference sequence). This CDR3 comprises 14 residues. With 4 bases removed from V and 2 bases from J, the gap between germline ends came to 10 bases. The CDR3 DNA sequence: TGTGCCAGCAGCGCACAGGGTGGCAATCAGCCCCAGCATTTT. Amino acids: CASSAQGGNQPQHF.

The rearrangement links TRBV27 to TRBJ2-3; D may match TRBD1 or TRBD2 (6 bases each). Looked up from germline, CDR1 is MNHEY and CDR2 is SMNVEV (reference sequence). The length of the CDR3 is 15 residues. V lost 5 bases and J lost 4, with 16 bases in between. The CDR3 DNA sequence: TGTGCCAGCAGTCCCGGACAGCGCGGGGCAGATACGCAGTATTTT. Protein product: CASSPGQRGADTQYF.

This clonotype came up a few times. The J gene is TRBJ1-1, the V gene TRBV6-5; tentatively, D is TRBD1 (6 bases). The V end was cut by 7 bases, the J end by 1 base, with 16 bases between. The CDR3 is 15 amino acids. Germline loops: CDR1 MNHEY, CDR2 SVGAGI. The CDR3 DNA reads TGTGCCAGCACCCTCAACGGGGGCAGGAACACTGAAGCTTTCTTT. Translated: CASTLNGGRNTEAFF.

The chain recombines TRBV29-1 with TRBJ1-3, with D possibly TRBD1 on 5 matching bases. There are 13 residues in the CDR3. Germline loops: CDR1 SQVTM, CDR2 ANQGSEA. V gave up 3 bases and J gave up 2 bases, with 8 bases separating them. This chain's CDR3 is CSVEGGAGNTIYF. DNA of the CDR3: TGCAGCGTTGAGGGGGGGGCTGGAAACACCATATATTTT.

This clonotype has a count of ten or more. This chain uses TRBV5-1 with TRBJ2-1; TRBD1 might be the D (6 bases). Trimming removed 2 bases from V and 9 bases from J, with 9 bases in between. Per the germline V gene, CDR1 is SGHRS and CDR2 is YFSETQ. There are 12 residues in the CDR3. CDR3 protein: CASSLTGIEQFF. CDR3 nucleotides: TGCGCCAGCAGCTTAACAGGGATTGAGCAGTTCTTC.

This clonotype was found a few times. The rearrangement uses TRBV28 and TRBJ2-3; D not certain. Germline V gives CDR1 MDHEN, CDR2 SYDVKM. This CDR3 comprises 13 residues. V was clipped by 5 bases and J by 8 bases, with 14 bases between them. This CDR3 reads CASSLNPRTTQYF. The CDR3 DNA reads TGTGCCAGCAGTCTTAACCCGAGGACTACGCAGTATTTT.

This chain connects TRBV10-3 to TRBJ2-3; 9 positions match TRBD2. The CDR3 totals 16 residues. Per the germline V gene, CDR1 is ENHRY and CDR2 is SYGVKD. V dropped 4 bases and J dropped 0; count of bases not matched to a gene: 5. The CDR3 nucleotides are TGTGCCATCAGTGGGAGACTAGCGGAGAGCACAGATACGCAGTATTTT. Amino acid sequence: CAISGRLAESTDTQYF.

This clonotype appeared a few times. The CDR3 spells CSVARGNYEQYF. CDR3 DNA: TGCAGCGTTGCGCGGGGTAACTACGAGCAGTACTTC. This chain connects TRBV29-1 to TRBJ2-7, with D possibly being TRBD2 (6 bases). V lost 4 bases, J lost 3 bases, and 10 bases lay in between. The germline gives CDR1 SQVTM, CDR2 ANQGSEA. CDR3 length: 12 amino acids.

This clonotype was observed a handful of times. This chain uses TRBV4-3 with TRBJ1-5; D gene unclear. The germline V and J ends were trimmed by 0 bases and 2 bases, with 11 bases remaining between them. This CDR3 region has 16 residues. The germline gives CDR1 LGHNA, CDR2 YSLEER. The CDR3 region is CASSQDPGSGNQPQHF. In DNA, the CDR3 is TGCGCCAGCAGCCAAGACCCAGGCAGCGGCAATCAGCCCCAGCATTTT.

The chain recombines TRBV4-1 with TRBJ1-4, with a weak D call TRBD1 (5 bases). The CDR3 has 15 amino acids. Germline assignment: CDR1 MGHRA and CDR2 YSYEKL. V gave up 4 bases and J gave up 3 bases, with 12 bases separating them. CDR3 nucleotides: TGCGCCAGCAGCCCCTCAGGGCAGTCTAATGAAAAACTGTTTTTT. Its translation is CASSPSGQSNEKLFF.